This TCR beta chain comes out of a study of blood T cell repertoires in COVID-19. Looking at the study overall: The study drew acute and convalescent COVID-19 samples from the United States, Italy and Spain. PBMCs, B-cell-depleted T cells, or T cells provided the cDNA or gDNA that made up the material.

Authors' data handling: Cell counts per sample came from amplifying reference gene primers. The method was immunoSEQ multiplex PCR; TCRdb's version includes in-frame clones alone and lacks a portion of them. Clone size and V and J calls were adopted from that table, with D and trimming inferred from the DNA. The sample lists around 18,000 clones; roughly nine tenths were seen once. This clone was detected a few times. V gave up 0 bases and J gave up 7 bases; unmatched junction bases: 15. The germline V gene encodes CDR1 LGHNT and CDR2 FRNRAP. This CDR3 is 18 amino acids long. The sample taken for sequencing was peripheral blood. The chain employs TRBV12-5 and TRBJ2-1, with TRBD2 matching over 7 bases. This sequence originates from a man in his sixties with active COVID-19. CDR3 sequence: CASGLVRSGREEENEQFF. CDR3 sequence (DNA): TGTGCTAGTGGTTTGGTACGGTCTGGCCGGGAGGAAGAGAATGAGCAGTTCTTC.